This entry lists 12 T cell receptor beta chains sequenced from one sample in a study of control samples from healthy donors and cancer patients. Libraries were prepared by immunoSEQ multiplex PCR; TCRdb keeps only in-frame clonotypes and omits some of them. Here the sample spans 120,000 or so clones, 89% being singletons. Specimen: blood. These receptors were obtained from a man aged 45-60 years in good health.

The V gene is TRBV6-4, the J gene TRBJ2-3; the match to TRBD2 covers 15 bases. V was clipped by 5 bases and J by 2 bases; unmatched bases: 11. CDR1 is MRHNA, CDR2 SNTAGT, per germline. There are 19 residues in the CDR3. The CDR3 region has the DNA TGTGCCAGCAGTTCCTCCGGGACTAGCGGGGGGACCCACACAGATACGCAGTATTTT. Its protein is CASSSSGTSGGTHTDTQYF.

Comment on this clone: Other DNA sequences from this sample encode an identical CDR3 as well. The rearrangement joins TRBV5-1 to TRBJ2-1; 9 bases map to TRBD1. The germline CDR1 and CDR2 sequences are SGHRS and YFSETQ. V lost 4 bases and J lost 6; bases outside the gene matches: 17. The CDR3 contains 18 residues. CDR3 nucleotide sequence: TGCGCCAGCAGCGTCTTGGGAGGGGTGGGGACAGGGACCAATGAGCAGTTCTTC. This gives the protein CASSVLGGVGTGTNEQFF.

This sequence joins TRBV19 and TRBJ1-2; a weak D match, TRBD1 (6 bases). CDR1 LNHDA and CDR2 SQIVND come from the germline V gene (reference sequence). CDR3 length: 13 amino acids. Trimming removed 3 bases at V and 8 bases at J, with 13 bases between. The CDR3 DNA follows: TGTGCCAGTAGTATCCGGCAGGGGACCGGCTACACCTTC. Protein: CASSIRQGTGYTF.

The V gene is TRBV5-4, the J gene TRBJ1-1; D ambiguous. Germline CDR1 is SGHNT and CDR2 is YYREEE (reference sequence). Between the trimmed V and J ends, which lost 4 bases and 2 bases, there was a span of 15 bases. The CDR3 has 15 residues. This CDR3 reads CASSRGRALNTEAFF. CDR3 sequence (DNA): TGTGCCAGCAGCCGAGGGAGAGCTCTAAACACTGAAGCTTTCTTT.

The CDR3 loop reads CASSSRDRVINEQFF. The CDR3 DNA reads TGTGCCAGCAGCTCCCGGGACAGGGTAATAAATGAGCAGTTCTTC. The rearrangement uses TRBV11-2 and TRBJ2-1; 9 nucleotides line up with TRBD1. The germline gives CDR1 SGHAT, CDR2 FQNNGV. V lost 4 bases and J lost 7; bases outside the gene matches: 8. This CDR3 spans 15 amino acids.

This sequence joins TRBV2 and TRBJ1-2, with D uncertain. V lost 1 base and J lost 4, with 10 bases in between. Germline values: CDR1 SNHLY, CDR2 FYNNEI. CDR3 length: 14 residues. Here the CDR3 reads CASSEGQPVYGYTF. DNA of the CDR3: TGTGCCAGCAGTGAAGGGCAACCAGTCTATGGCTACACCTTC.

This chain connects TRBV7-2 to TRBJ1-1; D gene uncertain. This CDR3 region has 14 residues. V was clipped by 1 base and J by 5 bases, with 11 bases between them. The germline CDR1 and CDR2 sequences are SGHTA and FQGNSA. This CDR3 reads CASSLEFYGTEAFF. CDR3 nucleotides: TGTGCCAGCAGCTTAGAATTTTACGGGACTGAAGCTTTCTTT.

CDR3 loop: CASSQEFKLPQAFF. The CDR3 DNA follows: TGTGCCAGCAGCCAAGAATTTAAGCTACCGCAAGCTTTCTTT. The genes are TRBV4-2 and TRBJ1-1; D ambiguous. Germline V gene lookup returns CDR1 LGHNA and CDR2 YNFKEQ. The CDR3 runs 14 residues. Trimming removed 0 bases at V and 9 bases at J, with 14 bases between.

For the CDR3, the DNA is TGCGCCAGCAGCTTGGCTTCCGGGACACGCGGGGAGCAGTACTTC. Translation gives CASSLASGTRGEQYF. The J gene is TRBJ2-7, the V gene TRBV5-1, with a tentative D call TRBD1 (6 bases). Trimming removed 0 bases from V and 7 bases from J, with 17 bases in between. Germline V gene data show CDR1 as SGHRS and CDR2 as YFSETQ. This CDR3 region has 15 residues.

CDR3 sequence reads: CASIRTGTNTEAFF. The CDR3 nucleotides are TGTGCCAGCATCCGGACAGGGACGAACACTGAAGCTTTCTTT. The chain recombines TRBV6-5 with TRBJ1-1, with TRBD1 matching over 8 bases. CDR3 length: 14 amino acids. Germline assignment: CDR1 MNHEY and CDR2 SVGAGI. V lost 7 bases to trimming and J lost 1 base; unmatched junction nucleotides: 5.

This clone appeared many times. The CDR3 bases are TGTGCCACCAGTGATTTGCGCGGGGGATCAACTAGCACAGATACGCAGTATTTT. Protein sequence: CATSDLRGGSTSTDTQYF. The chain employs TRBV24-1 and TRBJ2-3; 7 bases map to TRBD2. The CDR3 length is 18 residues. V lost 0 bases to trimming and J lost 0 bases; unmatched junction nucleotides: 8. CDR1 and CDR2 (germline): KGHDR, SFDVKD.

The CDR3 is CSGAGSSYNSPLHF. The CDR3 DNA reads TGCAGCGGGGCAGGCAGCTCCTATAATTCACCCCTCCACTTT. This chain uses TRBV29-1 with TRBJ1-6, with no clear D. V was trimmed by 7 bases and J by 0 bases, leaving 10 bases between them. CDR1 is SQVTM, CDR2 ANQGSEA, per germline. The CDR3 consists of 14 residues.